The present entry profiles one TCR beta chain with its context. As yet, its antigen is unknown. Only in-frame clones appear in the TCRdb table, and some are missing; sequencing was by immunoSEQ multiplex PCR. Of about 340,000 clones detected, just over 85% appear once; the ten largest clones hold over 0.8%. The data derive from a study of cytomegalovirus exposure and HLA in healthy donors. Overall study findings and caveats: CMV antigen specificity of a few CMV-associated chains was confirmed in vitro.

V lost 6 bases to trimming and J lost 4 bases, with 7 bases between them. The CDR3 sequence is 11 residues long. Germline CDR1 PRHDT, CDR2 FYEKMQ (reference sequence). V gene TRBV13 combines with J gene TRBJ2-7; TRBD2 might be the D (5 bases). The receptor was isolated from a woman aged 18-30 years in good health and CMV-seronegative. The sequencing input was PBMCs. CDR3 sequence reads: CASSPGYEQYF. The CDR3 region has the DNA TGTGCCAGCAGTCCGGGGTACGAGCAGTACTTC.